Below, 18 T cell receptor beta chains from the same sample are listed, as sequenced in a study of PD-L1 blockade in urothelial cancer. This table comes from immunoSEQ multiplex PCR, and its TCRdb copy is limited to in-frame clones, with some not included. The repertoire consists of roughly 27,000 clones, with about 90% occurring once and the leading ten covering around 2.9%. Sample: PBMCs, taken around atezolizumab (anti-PD-L1) treatment. The receptors derive from a man aged 50-60 years with urothelial cancer.

The CDR3 here is CAWSVLETAAGYTF. The CDR3 nucleotides are TGTGCCTGGAGTGTACTTGAGACCGCGGCTGGCTACACCTTC. The chain links TRBV30 to TRBJ1-2; D remains ambiguous. Germline V gives CDR1 GTSNPN, CDR2 SVGIG (reference sequence). V dropped 0 bases and J dropped 7 bases, with 15 bases sitting between them. There are 14 residues in the CDR3.

This clone was detected only once. The chain uses TRBV15 and TRBJ2-3; perhaps TRBD2 as D (5 bases). Trimming left V 6 bases short and J 4 bases short, with 14 bases between. This CDR3 is built from 14 residues. Per the germline V gene, CDR1 is LNHNV and CDR2 is YYDKDF (reference sequence). The CDR3 DNA reads as TGTGCCACCAGGGCCTCTCGGGGTCCAGATACGCAGTATTTT. It translates to CATRASRGPDTQYF.

V and J are TRBV14 and TRBJ2-1; 8 nucleotides align to TRBD2. The junction had 3 bases not matched to a gene; V was cut back by 1 base and J by 4 bases. The germline V gene encodes CDR1 SGHDN and CDR2 FVKESK. The CDR3 contains 15 residues. CDR3 nucleotides: TGTGCCAGCAGCCAAGCGAAGCGGGAGTACAATGAGCAGTTCTTC. Residues: CASSQAKREYNEQFF.

The chain joins TRBV5-1 to TRBJ1-2; TRBD1 agrees at 8 bases. Losses at the gene ends were 4 bases for V and 0 bases for J; bases not matched to a gene: 2. The CDR3 has 14 amino acids. Germline V CDR1 and CDR2: SGHRS, YFSETQ. The CDR3 sequence: CASSADRANYGYTF. In DNA, the CDR3 is TGCGCCAGCAGCGCGGACAGGGCTAACTATGGCTACACCTTC.

The chain couples TRBV5-1 to TRBJ2-5; D is undetermined. With 0 bases removed from V and 2 bases from J, the gap between germline ends came to 8 bases. CDR1 SGHRS and CDR2 YFSETQ come from the germline V gene. CDR3 length: 14 residues. The CDR3 loop is CASSLARQQETQYF. CDR3 DNA sequence: TGCGCCAGCAGCTTGGCCAGGCAGCAAGAGACCCAGTACTTC.

The chain joins TRBV19 to TRBJ2-1; TRBD2 aligns across 8 bases. The CDR3 is made up of 16 amino acids. V was clipped by 5 bases and J by 6 bases; unmatched bases: 12. The germline V gene encodes CDR1 LNHDA and CDR2 SQIVND (reference sequence). The CDR3 bases are TGTGCCAGTAGTCCGTTCCCGGGAGGGTCTTTCAATGAGCAGTTCTTC. It encodes CASSPFPGGSFNEQFF.

The gene calls are TRBV2 and TRBJ2-3; D gene ambiguous. Per the germline V gene, CDR1 is SNHLY and CDR2 is FYNNEI. Between the trimmed V and J ends, which lost 6 bases and 6 bases, there was a span of 7 bases. This CDR3 contains 11 residues. The CDR3 loop is CASRAVDTQYF. CDR3 coding DNA: TGTGCCAGCAGAGCCGTCGATACGCAGTATTTT. Using reference TRBV2 and TRBJ2-3 for the parts outside the CDR3, the full variable domain is EPEVTQTPSHQVTQMGQEVILRCVPISNHLYFYWYRQILGQKVEFLVSFYNNEISEKSEIFDDQFSVERPDGSNFTLKIRSTKLEDSAMYFCASRAVDTQYFGPGTRLTVL.

The chain uses TRBV9 and TRBJ2-2; 12 bases line up with TRBD2. Trimming took 0 bases from V and 7 from J; bases not matched to a gene: 25. The length of the CDR3 is 23 residues. Germline CDR1 SGDLS, CDR2 YYNGEE. The CDR3, as DNA: TGTGCCAGCAGCGTAGGTCTAGCGGGAGGGCCCAGTGGATCCGAGGATGGGGTCGGGGAGCTGTTTTTT. The encoded protein is CASSVGLAGGPSGSEDGVGELFF. The complete variable domain, with remaining parts taken from reference TRBV9 and TRBJ2-2, reads DSGVTQTPKHLITATGQRVTLRCSPRSGDLSVYWYQQSLDQGLQFLIQYYNGEERAKGNILERFSAQQFPDLHSELNLSSLELGDSALYFCASSVGLAGGPSGSEDGVGELFFGEGSRLTVL.

The CDR3 DNA follows: TGTGCCAGCAGCGTAGGCGGCACAGGGGCGAACACCGGGGAGCTGTTTTTT. Residues: CASSVGGTGANTGELFF. This sequence joins TRBV9 and TRBJ2-2, with 7 bases fitting TRBD1. The V segment lost 0 bases and the J segment 0 bases; nucleotides outside the gene matches: 5. Germline V gives CDR1 SGDLS, CDR2 YYNGEE. CDR3 size: 17 residues.

V gene TRBV6-5 combines with J gene TRBJ1-1; D call uncertain. The length of the CDR3 is 14 residues. CDR1 and CDR2 (germline): MNHEY, SVGAGI. V lost 0 bases and J 3 bases, leaving 8 bases between the germline ends. This chain's CDR3 is CASSYSQIHTEAFF. The CDR3 DNA is TGTGCCAGCAGTTACTCGCAGATCCACACTGAAGCTTTCTTT.

J is TRBJ2-5 and V is TRBV2; a weak D match, TRBD1 (5 bases). Per germline, CDR1 SNHLY and CDR2 FYNNEI. The CDR3 has 14 amino acids. With 3 bases removed from V and 4 bases from J, the gap between germline ends came to 12 bases. The CDR3 nucleotides are TGTGCCAGCAGTGAGACCCTAGGGGTAGAGACCCAGTACTTC. Translated: CASSETLGVETQYF.

This clone was recorded once. The V gene is TRBV28, the J gene TRBJ1-1; the D is unclear. The CDR3 has 15 amino acids. Germline V gives CDR1 MDHEN, CDR2 SYDVKM. V lost 4 bases, J lost 7 bases, and 19 bases lay in between. DNA for the CDR3: TGTGCCAGCAGTTCCCCCTTAACAGCTACACTTGAAGCTTTCTTT. Protein sequence: CASSSPLTATLEAFF.

This chain connects TRBV10-2 to TRBJ2-1, with 8 nucleotides matching TRBD2. The CDR3 loop spans 17 amino acids. With V trimmed by 0 bases and J by 0 bases, 4 bases remained unmatched. Germline-derived CDR1 and CDR2 are WSHSY and SAAADI. The DNA of the CDR3 is TGCGCCAGCAGTGAGTCCCTCCTAGCGGGCTCCTACAATGAGCAGTTCTTC. Translation gives CASSESLLAGSYNEQFF.

The chain couples TRBV11-2 to TRBJ2-1; no reliable D call. The CDR3 is made up of 13 amino acids. Germline loops: CDR1 SGHAT, CDR2 FQNNGV. Trimming removed 3 bases at V and 5 bases at J, with 8 bases between. The CDR3 DNA follows: TGTGCCAGCAGCTTCTCCCTTAACAATGAGCAGTTCTTC. It translates to CASSFSLNNEQFF.

The gene calls are TRBV6-1 and TRBJ2-2; TRBD1 matches at 7 bases. CDR1 and CDR2 from the germline V gene are MNHNS and SASEGT. This CDR3 region has 14 residues. V lost 4 bases to trimming and J lost 3 bases; unmatched junction nucleotides: 2. The DNA of the CDR3 is TGTGCCAGCAGTGCAACAGGGGACACCGGGGAGCTGTTTTTT. It specifies CASSATGDTGELFF.

The chain combines TRBV10-1 with TRBJ2-7, with 8 bases aligning to TRBD1. CDR3 length: 15 residues. The V segment lost 6 bases and the J segment 2 bases; nucleotides outside the gene matches: 9. Looked up from germline, CDR1 is WNHNN and CDR2 is SYGVQD (reference sequence). CDR3 sequence reads: CASSQDRASTYEQYF. The CDR3 DNA reads TGCGCCAGCAGCCAGGACAGGGCTAGTACCTACGAGCAGTACTTC.

The chain has TRBV23-1 and TRBJ2-7, with D perhaps TRBD2 (6 bases). TRBV23-1 is noted as an ORF with a role that remains uncertain. V was clipped by 0 bases and J by 5 bases, with 14 bases between them. This CDR3 spans 15 amino acids. DNA for the CDR3: TGCGCCAGCAGTCAATCTGGCGGGGTTCGAGACGAGCAGTACTTC. Amino acids: CASSQSGGVRDEQYF.

The chain links TRBV30 to TRBJ2-3; 12 positions match TRBD1. CDR3 length: 17 residues. V was pared by 2 bases and J by 3 bases, with 9 bases of the junction left unmatched. The germline V gene has CDR1 GTSNPN and CDR2 SVGIG (reference sequence). CDR3 region: CAWSTGTGGARTDTQYF. The CDR3 DNA sequence: TGTGCCTGGAGTACCGGGACAGGGGGCGCGAGAACAGATACGCAGTATTTT.